This paragraph reports one T cell receptor beta chain. Its specificity is not known. Germline CDR1 and CDR2: GTSNPN and SVGIG (reference sequence). The CDR3 has 14 residues. Trimming cost V 2 bases and J 4 bases, with 15 bases left between them. The data are from a study of cytomegalovirus exposure and HLA in healthy donors. Study overall: The 90 to 150 validation repertoires used a platform that matched the one used for the approximately 670 first-cohort repertoires, as a later analysis reported. General study results and limits: In vitro experiments confirmed that three CMV-associated chains were specific for CMV antigens. Rarity held for most TCR sequences, but there were some public TCRs that occurred in many donors.

Sequenced by immunoSEQ multiplex PCR; TCRdb stores in-frame clones only, minus some. The sample records about 240,000 clones, around 87% being singletons. Source material: PBMCs. This clonotype was sampled from a man between 18 and 35 years old in good health and CMV-seronegative. The V and J genes are TRBV30 and TRBJ2-7; D perhaps matches TRBD2 (5 bases). The CDR3 coding sequence is TGTGCCTGGAGTAAAACGTCCAGCGGTTACGAGCAGTACTTC. Protein: CAWSKTSSGYEQYF. The full variable domain, rest sourced from reference TRBV30 and TRBJ2-7, is SQTIHQWPATLVQPVGSPLSLECTVEGTSNPNLYWYRQAAGRGLQLLFYSVGIGQISSEVPQNLSASRPQDRQFILSSKKLLLSDSGFYLCAWSKTSSGYEQYFGPGTRLTVT.